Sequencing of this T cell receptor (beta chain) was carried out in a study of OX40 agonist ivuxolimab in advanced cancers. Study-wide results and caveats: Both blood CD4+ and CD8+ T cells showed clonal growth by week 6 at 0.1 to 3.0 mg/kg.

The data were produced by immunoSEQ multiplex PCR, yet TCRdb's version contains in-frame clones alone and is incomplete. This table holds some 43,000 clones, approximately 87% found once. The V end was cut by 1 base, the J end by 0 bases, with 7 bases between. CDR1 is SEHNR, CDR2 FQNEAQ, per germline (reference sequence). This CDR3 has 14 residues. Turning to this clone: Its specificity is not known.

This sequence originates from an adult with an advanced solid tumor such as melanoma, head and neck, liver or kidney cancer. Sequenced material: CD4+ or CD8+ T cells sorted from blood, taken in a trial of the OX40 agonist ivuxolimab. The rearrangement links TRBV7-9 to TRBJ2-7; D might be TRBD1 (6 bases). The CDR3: CASSLGQVSYEQYF. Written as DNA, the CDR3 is TGTGCCAGCAGCTTAGGACAGGTCTCCTACGAGCAGTACTTC.